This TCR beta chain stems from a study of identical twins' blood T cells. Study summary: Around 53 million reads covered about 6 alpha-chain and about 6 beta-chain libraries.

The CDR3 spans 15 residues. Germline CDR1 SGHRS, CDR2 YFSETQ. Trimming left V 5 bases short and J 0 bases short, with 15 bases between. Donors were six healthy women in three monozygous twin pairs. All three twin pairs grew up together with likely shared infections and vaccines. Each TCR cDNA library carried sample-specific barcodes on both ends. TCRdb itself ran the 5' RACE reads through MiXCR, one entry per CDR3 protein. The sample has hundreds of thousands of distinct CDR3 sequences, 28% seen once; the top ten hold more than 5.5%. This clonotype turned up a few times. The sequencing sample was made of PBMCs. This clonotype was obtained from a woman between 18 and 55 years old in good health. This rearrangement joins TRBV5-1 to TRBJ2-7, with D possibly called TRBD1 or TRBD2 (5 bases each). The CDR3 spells CASREGTVSSYEQYF. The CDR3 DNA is TGCGCCAGCAGAGAAGGGACGGTGAGCTCCTACGAGCAGTACTTC. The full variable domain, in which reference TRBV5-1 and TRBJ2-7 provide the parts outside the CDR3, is KAGVTQTPRYLIKTRGQQVTLSCSPISGHRSVSWYQQTPGQGLQFLFEYFSETQRNKGNFPGRFSGRQFSNSRSEMNVSTLELGDSALYLCASREGTVSSYEQYFGPGTRLTVT.